One and the same sample provided the 10 T cell receptor beta chains below, sequenced in a study of tissue T cells after allogeneic stem cell transplantation. Sequenced by immunoSEQ multiplex PCR; TCRdb stores in-frame clones only, minus some. This sample carries about 26,000 clones, 75% to 95% of them seen once, and the ten largest clones take roughly 2%. The specimen was blood, collected before transplantation. These receptors originate from a male donor at least 60 years old who later had graft-versus-host disease after an allogeneic stem cell transplant.

CDR3 protein: CASSLAGTGFYNEQFF. In DNA, the CDR3 is TGCGCCAGCAGCTTGGCTGGGACAGGATTCTACAATGAGCAGTTCTTC. The chain employs TRBV5-1 and TRBJ2-1; 8 bases map to TRBD1. V was clipped by 0 bases and J by 3 bases; unmatched bases: 5. The CDR3 totals 16 residues. Looked up from germline, CDR1 is SGHRS and CDR2 is YFSETQ.

This sequence joins TRBV18 and TRBJ1-6, with no clear D. From germline, CDR1 is KGHSH and CDR2 LQKENI. Trimming removed 7 bases at V and 9 bases at J, with 13 bases between. CDR3 length equals 13 residues. Written as DNA, the CDR3 is TGTGCCAGCTTCGGGCAGGCCGGTTCACCCCTCCACTTT. This gives the protein CASFGQAGSPLHF.

The rearrangement links TRBV11-3 to TRBJ2-3; 10 nucleotides match TRBD2. CDR3 length: 19 amino acids. V lost 4 bases and J lost 4; bases outside the gene matches: 17. Per germline, CDR1 SGHNT and CDR2 YENEEA. CDR3 sequence (DNA): TGTGCCAGCAGCTCCCCCCGGCAGCGGGGGGGCCTTTTATCAGATACGCAGTATTTT. It translates to CASSSPRQRGGLLSDTQYF.

This sequence joins TRBV3-1 (or the pseudogene TRBV3-2) and TRBJ2-1; 7 nucleotides line up with TRBD2. J was trimmed by 0 bases and V by 0 bases; bases with no gene match: 8. The CDR3 extends over 18 amino acids. Germline CDR1 and CDR2: LGHDT and YNNKEL (reference sequence). The chain's CDR3 is CASSQDRGGRGSYNEQFF. CDR3 nucleotide sequence: TGTGCCAGCAGCCAAGATCGAGGAGGGAGGGGCTCCTACAATGAGCAGTTCTTC.

J is TRBJ1-1 and V is TRBV3-1 (or the pseudogene TRBV3-2); D gene ambiguous. Trimming removed 2 bases from V and 4 bases from J, with 14 bases in between. The germline V gene has CDR1 LGHDT and CDR2 YNNKEL (reference sequence). CDR3 length: 15 amino acids. The CDR3 DNA reads as TGTGCCAGCAGCCAATTAGATGGTGGGAGCACTGAAGCTTTCTTT. Protein: CASSQLDGGSTEAFF.

V is TRBV15 and J is TRBJ2-5; D may be TRBD2 (5 bases). Trimming took off 5 bases at V and 5 bases at J, with 12 bases between the two ends. Germline CDR1 and CDR2: LNHNV and YYDKDF (reference sequence). The CDR3 loop spans 13 amino acids. The chain's CDR3 is CATSVGIRETQYF. In DNA form, the CDR3 reads TGTGCCACCAGCGTCGGGATCCGGGAGACCCAGTACTTC.

CDR3 nucleotide sequence: TGTGCCAGCAGTGACTGGACGGACCGCGACCAGTACTTC. The encoded protein is CASSDWTDRDQYF. The V and J genes are TRBV25-1 and TRBJ2-5; D is unclear. This CDR3 is 13 amino acids long. The V end was cut by 3 bases, the J end by 10 bases, with 15 bases between. Germline V CDR1 and CDR2: MGHDK, SYGVNS. Filled out from reference TRBV25-1 and TRBJ2-5, the complete variable domain reads EADIYQTPRYLVIGTGKKITLECSQTMGHDKMYWYQQDPGMELHLIHYSYGVNSTEKGDLSSESTVSRIRTEHFPLTLESARPSHTSQYLCASSDWTDRDQYFGPGTRLLVL.

The genes are TRBV5-1 and TRBJ2-7; TRBD2 matches 11 bases. J lost 4 bases, V lost 1 base, and 4 bases had no gene match. The CDR3 has 15 amino acids. Per the germline V gene, CDR1 is SGHRS and CDR2 is YFSETQ. CDR3 bases: TGCGCCAGCAGCTTGCCTACTAGCGGGAGTTACGAGCAGTACTTC. Its protein product is CASSLPTSGSYEQYF. The full variable domain, with the rest looked up from reference TRBV5-1 and TRBJ2-7, is KAGVTQTPRYLIKTRGQQVTLSCSPISGHRSVSWYQQTPGQGLQFLFEYFSETQRNKGNFPGRFSGRQFSNSRSEMNVSTLELGDSALYLCASSLPTSGSYEQYFGPGTRLTVT.

The chain has TRBV29-1 and TRBJ2-1, with 11 bases aligning to TRBD2. Trimming at V came to 1 base and at J to 8 bases, leaving 19 bases not matched to a gene. The CDR3 runs 19 residues. Germline-derived CDR1 and CDR2 are SQVTM and ANQGSEA. The CDR3 region is CSVEVPIGLLAGANYEQFF. The CDR3 bases are TGCAGCGTTGAAGTTCCCATTGGACTACTAGCGGGAGCTAACTATGAGCAGTTCTTC.

V is TRBV7-2 and J is TRBJ2-1; 9 nucleotides match TRBD1. V trimming: 5 bases; J trimming: 4 bases; junction bases outside the gene matches: 9. CDR1 is SGHTA and CDR2 is FQGNSA in the germline V gene. This CDR3 region has 16 residues. For the CDR3, the DNA is TGTGCCAGCAGCCCTCGGGGGACAGGGAGTTACAATGAGCAGTTCTTC. It translates to CASSPRGTGSYNEQFF.